Listed below are T cell receptor beta chains from one sample, sequenced in a study of blood T cell repertoires in COVID-19. Only in-frame clones appear in the TCRdb table, and some are missing; sequencing was by immunoSEQ multiplex PCR. The sample contains fewer than 400,000 clones, around 85% of which appear only once. The sequencing input was PBMCs or T cells enriched from blood (not recorded which). These receptors were taken from a woman in her thirties who had been exposed to COVID-19. CDR3s include the opening cysteine and the closing phenylalanine or tryptophan. A D gene is named only where the DNA matches it firmly. The listing skips clone size in some rows; elsewhere it reads once, few, many or a size class.

d_call j_call clone_size v_call cdr3_nt cdr3_aa
TRBD1 TRBJ1-5 few TRBV7-6 TGTGCCAGCAGCAACGCCGGGACAGGGCCTAATCAGCCCCAGCATTTT CASSNAGTGPNQPQHF
- TRBJ1-4 - TRBV19 TGTGCCAGTAGTCGGCCAGGGGAAAAACTGTTTTTT CASSRPGEKLFF
- TRBJ1-1 - TRBV5-1 TGCGCCAGCAGCCCGATGGACACCCGACGCATGAACACTGAAGCTTTCTTT CASSPMDTRRMNTEAFF
- TRBJ2-2 - TRBV30 TGTGCCTGGGGGAGTAACACCGGGGAGCTGTTTTTT CAWGSNTGELFF
TRBD2 TRBJ2-7 few TRBV7-8 TGTGCCAGCAGCGTTAGCGGGGCTTACGAGCAGTACTTC CASSVSGAYEQYF
TRBD2 TRBJ2-3 - TRBV15 TGTGCCACCAGCAGAGATTGGGGACTAGGTTACACGCAGTATTTT CATSRDWGLGYTQYF
TRBD1 TRBJ1-2 - TRBV3-1/TRBV3-2 TGTGCCAGCAGCGAGCGACAGGGGTATGGCTACACCTTC CASSERQGYGYTF
- TRBJ2-3 - TRBV28 TGTGCCAGCAGTGACCGACGTGGGACTAGCACAGATACGCAGTATTTT CASSDRRGTSTDTQYF
- TRBJ2-3 - TRBV6-9 TGTGCCAGCAGTTATTCAGCCCCGATTATAGCGGAGCCTAGCACAGATACGCAGTATTTT CASSYSAPIIAEPSTDTQYF
TRBD2 TRBJ2-3 - TRBV6-4 TGTGCCAGCAGCAGGGGGACTAGCGGAGGCACAGATACGCAGTATTTT CASSRGTSGGTDTQYF
- TRBJ1-1 - TRBV5-6 TGTGCCAGCAGCTTTGGGCCTGAAGCTTTCTTT CASSFGPEAFF
- TRBJ1-1 - TRBV2 TGTGCCAGCAGTGAAGCTAACGGGGGGAACACTGAAGCTTTCTTT CASSEANGGNTEAFF
- TRBJ2-2 once TRBV20-1 TGCAGTGCTAGTGAACCCCAGGGCGCCGGGGAGCTGTTTTTT CSASEPQGAGELFF
- TRBJ1-3 - TRBV15 TGTGCCACCAGCAGAGATGGGCAGGGGAGGGACACCATATATTTT CATSRDGQGRDTIYF
TRBD1 TRBJ2-1 - TRBV6-5 TGTGCCAGCAGTTACCGGGACAGGCCCTCCAATGAGCAGTTCTTC CASSYRDRPSNEQFF
- TRBJ1-2 - TRBV12-3/TRBV12-4 TGTGCCAGCAGTTTAAGGCGGGGCTATGGCTACACCTTC CASSLRRGYGYTF
- TRBJ2-3 - TRBV14 TGTGCCAGCAGCCAAGTATTAGGCGGGATAGCAGATACGCAGTATTTT CASSQVLGGIADTQYF
TRBD2 TRBJ2-2 - TRBV9 TGTGCCAGCAGCGCGGAACTGGGAGGGAGGGGTTGGACCGGGGAGCTGTTTTTT CASSAELGGRGWTGELFF
TRBD1 TRBJ1-1 - TRBV4-3 TGCGCCAGCAGCCAGGGGGGGACAGGGGGGATGAACACTGAAGCTTTCTTT CASSQGGTGGMNTEAFF
TRBD1 TRBJ2-6 once TRBV7-9 TGTGCCAGCAGCATAAAGACAGGGATTAGCTCTGGGGCCAACGTCCTGACTTTC CASSIKTGISSGANVLTF
- TRBJ1-1 few TRBV4-3 TGCGCCAGCAGCCTAAACACAGGGATGAACACTGAAGCTTTCTTT CASSLNTGMNTEAFF
TRBD1 TRBJ2-3 - TRBV11-3 TGTGCCAGCAGCTTTGAAGCCGGGACAGGAGGCACAGATACGCAGTATTTT CASSFEAGTGGTDTQYF
- TRBJ2-7 few TRBV6-1 TGTGCCAGCAGTGAAGGTATGGAGGCCTACGAGCAGTACTTC CASSEGMEAYEQYF
TRBD2 TRBJ2-2 - TRBV11-2 TGTGCCAGCAGGGGGACTAGCGGGTTTGCCGGGGAGCTGTTTTTT CASRGTSGFAGELFF
- TRBJ1-1 - TRBV10-3 TGTGCCATCAGTGGGTCAGGGAGGGACACTGAAGCTTTCTTT CAISGSGRDTEAFF
TRBD2 TRBJ2-1 - TRBV2 TGTGCCAGCAGCGCACTAGCGGGAGACAGCAATGAGCAGTTCTTC CASSALAGDSNEQFF
- TRBJ1-1 - TRBV6-5 TGTGCCAGCAGTCTCCAGGGGATACGGACTGAAGCTTTCTTT CASSLQGIRTEAFF
TRBD1 TRBJ1-2 - TRBV28 TGTGCCATCCCGGGACAGGGGAAGTCTAAACCCTATGGCTACACCTTC CAIPGQGKSKPYGYTF
- TRBJ2-2 - TRBV10-3 TGTGCCATCAGTGTGGACTTTTCTAACGGGGAGCTGTTTTTT CAISVDFSNGELFF